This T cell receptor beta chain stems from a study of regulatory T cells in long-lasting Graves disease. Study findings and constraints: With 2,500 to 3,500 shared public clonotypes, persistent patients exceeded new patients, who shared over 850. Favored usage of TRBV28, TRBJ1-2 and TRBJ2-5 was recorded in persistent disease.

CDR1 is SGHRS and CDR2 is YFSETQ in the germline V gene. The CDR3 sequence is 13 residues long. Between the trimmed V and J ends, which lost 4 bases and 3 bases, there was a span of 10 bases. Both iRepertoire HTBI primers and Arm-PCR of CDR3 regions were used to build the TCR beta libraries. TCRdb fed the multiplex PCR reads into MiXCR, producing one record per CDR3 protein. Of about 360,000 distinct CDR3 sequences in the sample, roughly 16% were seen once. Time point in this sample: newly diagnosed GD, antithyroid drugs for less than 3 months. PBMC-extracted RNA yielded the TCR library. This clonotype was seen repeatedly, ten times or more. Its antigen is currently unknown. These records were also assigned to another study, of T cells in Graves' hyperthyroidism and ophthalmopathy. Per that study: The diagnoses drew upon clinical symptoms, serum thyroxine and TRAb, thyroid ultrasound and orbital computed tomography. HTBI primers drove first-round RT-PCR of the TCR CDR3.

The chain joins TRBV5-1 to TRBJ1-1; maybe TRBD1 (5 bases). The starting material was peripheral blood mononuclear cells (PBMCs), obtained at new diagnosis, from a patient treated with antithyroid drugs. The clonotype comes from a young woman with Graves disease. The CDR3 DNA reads TGCGCCAGCAGCCGGCGGGGGGACACTGAAGCTTTCTTT. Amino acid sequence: CASSRRGDTEAFF.